Below are 28 T cell receptor beta chains sequenced from a single sample in a study of CD8 T cells in ankylosing spondylitis. Findings and limits, study-wide: Among TCR beta sequences, a motif of roughly 8 highly homologous variants appeared characteristic of ankylosing spondylitis blood.

TCRdb re-called the 5' RACE reads through MiXCR, storing one row per CDR3 protein. Of 350,000 to 450,000 distinct CDR3 sequences listed, 25% to 30% are singletons. Their antigens remain unidentified. Sequencing input: blood, either unsorted or a sorted T cell fraction (not recorded which). These receptors were collected from a male donor with ankylosing spondylitis.

This clonotype occurred a few times. The chain is built from TRBV4-1 and TRBJ2-2; 9 nucleotides match TRBD1. The V gene's germline CDR1 is MGHRA and CDR2 YSYEKL. V lost 4 bases and J lost 5; bases outside the gene matches: 11. The CDR3 consists of 17 residues. This CDR3 reads CASSLGDRAPRTGELFF. In nucleotides, the CDR3 is TGCGCCAGCAGCCTAGGGGACAGGGCCCCGCGAACCGGGGAGCTGTTTTTT.

In DNA form, the CDR3 reads TGTGCCAGCAGCTCTACCATCCCCGGACAGGGGGCTGAAAATGAGCAGTTCTTC. This translates into CASSSTIPGQGAENEQFF. V usage is TRBV13 and J usage is TRBJ2-1; 11 positions match TRBD1. Trimming took 4 bases from V and 7 from J; bases not matched to a gene: 15. Germline V gives CDR1 PRHDT, CDR2 FYEKMQ (reference sequence). This CDR3 has 18 amino acids.

The rearrangement joins TRBV20-1 to TRBJ2-3; 7 positions match TRBD2. Germline assignment: CDR1 DFQATT and CDR2 SNEGSKA (reference sequence). The CDR3 covers 14 residues. The ends lost 3 bases at V and 3 bases at J; junction bases unmatched: 6. The CDR3 sequence: CSAREREATDTQYF. The CDR3 DNA sequence: TGCAGTGCTAGGGAGCGGGAAGCGACAGATACGCAGTATTTT.

This clonotype has ten or more counts. V usage is TRBV2 and J usage is TRBJ1-1; D gene ambiguous. Germline V gene data show CDR1 as SNHLY and CDR2 as FYNNEI. V was cut by 10 bases and J by 3 bases, with 15 bases left in between. The CDR3 extends over 13 amino acids. CDR3 region: CATRSNGDTEAFF. The CDR3 nucleotides read TGTGCCACCCGGTCCAACGGCGACACTGAAGCTTTCTTT.

Many counts were recorded for this clonotype. V and J are TRBV20-1 and TRBJ2-1; D ambiguous. Between the trimmed V and J ends, which lost 6 bases and 5 bases, there was a span of 8 bases. The CDR3 loop spans 11 amino acids. The germline V gene encodes CDR1 DFQATT and CDR2 SNEGSKA (reference sequence). Here the CDR3 DNA reads TGCAGTGCCCACTACAACAATGAGCAGTTCTTC. It translates to CSAHYNNEQFF.

The chain combines TRBV5-1 with TRBJ2-7, with 7 bases lining up with TRBD2. V gave up 4 bases and J gave up 4 bases; unmatched junction bases: 5. This CDR3 region has 13 residues. In germline, CDR1 is SGHRS, CDR2 YFSETQ. CDR3: CASSRSGDYEQYF. The CDR3 DNA sequence: TGCGCCAGCAGCCGGAGCGGGGATTACGAGCAGTACTTC.

The CDR3 coding sequence is TGCGCCAGCAGCCCAAGGACTAGTAGCACAGATACGCAGTATTTT. Its translation is CASSPRTSSTDTQYF. The chain employs TRBV5-1 and TRBJ2-3; the match to TRBD2 covers 7 bases. The CDR3 covers 15 residues. V was clipped by 4 bases and J by 0 bases; unmatched bases: 5. The germline V gene encodes CDR1 SGHRS and CDR2 YFSETQ.

This chain connects TRBV6-5 to TRBJ1-5; TRBD1 is a possible D gene (6 bases). Trimming pared 6 bases from V and 5 bases from J, leaving 14 bases between. Looked up from germline, CDR1 is MNHEY and CDR2 is SVGAGI. This CDR3 spans 14 amino acids. CDR3: CASSLGGGYQPQHF. The CDR3 DNA reads as TGTGCCAGCAGCTTAGGAGGGGGATATCAGCCCCAGCATTTT.

The V call is TRBV5-1, the J call TRBJ2-1; D not resolved. The CDR3 runs to 14 residues. Germline values: CDR1 SGHRS, CDR2 YFSETQ. The V and J ends lost 4 bases and 5 bases respectively, with 13 bases between them. The CDR3: CASSLNSWDNEQFF. In nucleotides, the CDR3 is TGCGCCAGCAGCCTTAACTCCTGGGACAATGAGCAGTTCTTC.

V is TRBV11-2 and J is TRBJ2-2; tentative D call: TRBD1 (5 bases). Germline V gene sequence: CDR1 SGHAT, CDR2 FQNNGV. This CDR3 contains 14 residues. V lost 6 bases and J lost 1, with 9 bases in between. CDR3 loop: CASRYTGNTGELFF. For the CDR3, the DNA is TGTGCCAGCAGGTATACAGGGAACACCGGGGAGCTGTTTTTT. Based on the CDR3 plus reference TRBV11-2 and TRBJ2-2, the full variable domain is EAGVAQSPRYKIIEKRQSVAFWCNPISGHATLYWYQQILGQGPKLLIQFQNNGVVDDSQLPKDRFSAERLKGVDSTLKIQPAKLEDSAVYLCASRYTGNTGELFFGEGSRLTVL.

This clonotype turned up a few times. The chain links TRBV6-4 to TRBJ1-1, with D maybe TRBD1 (5 bases). The CDR3 contains 15 residues. Germline CDR1 MRHNA, CDR2 SNTAGT. Trimming left V 0 bases short and J 3 bases short, with 11 bases between. The CDR3 DNA reads as TGTGCCAGCAGTGACTCTCGGGGAGGGGACACTGAAGCTTTCTTT. This encodes CASSDSRGGDTEAFF.

Only a few counts were recorded for this clonotype. This chain connects TRBV7-9 to TRBJ2-7, with 9 positions matching TRBD2. After removal of 3 bases from V and 6 bases from J, the junction contained 6 bases not matched to a gene. The CDR3 has 14 residues. Germline CDR1 SEHNR, CDR2 FQNEAQ (reference sequence). CDR3 nucleotides: TGTGCCAGCAGCTTGCGGGAGGGCCTCTCCGAGCAGTACTTC. Translated, it gives CASSLREGLSEQYF.

This clonotype was found a few times. V gene TRBV20-1 combines with J gene TRBJ1-2; weak D call: TRBD1 (5 bases). The CDR3 loop spans 15 amino acids. Germline V lookup: CDR1 DFQATT, CDR2 SNEGSKA (reference sequence). The V end was cut by 0 bases, the J end by 4 bases, with 15 bases between. CDR3 sequence reads: CSARDEGATSYGYTF. CDR3 nucleotides: TGCAGTGCTAGAGATGAAGGGGCCACCTCCTATGGCTACACCTTC.

The V and J genes are TRBV7-7 and TRBJ2-3; 15 bases fit TRBD2. J gave up 5 bases and V 4 bases, and 4 bases lay outside the gene matches. Germline loops: CDR1 SSHAT, CDR2 FNYEAQ (reference sequence). This CDR3 has 16 residues. The CDR3 bases are TGTGCCAGCAGCTCGGGACTAGCGGGAGGTGGAGATACGCAGTATTTT. This encodes CASSSGLAGGGDTQYF.

This chain uses TRBV6-1 with TRBJ1-5, with a tentative D call TRBD1 (6 bases). Deletions cut 6 bases from V and 2 bases from J, with 14 bases between. CDR3 size: 15 residues. Germline CDR1 reads MNHNS; CDR2 reads SASEGT. The CDR3 DNA is TGTGCCAGCAGCGACGGGACACCACGCAATCAGCCCCAGCATTTT. It specifies CASSDGTPRNQPQHF.

The V gene is TRBV5-6, the J gene TRBJ2-5; no firm D call. V shed 1 base and J shed 2 bases, with 6 bases lying between them. The CDR3 totals 13 residues. Germline assignment: CDR1 SGHDT and CDR2 YYEEEE. For the CDR3, the DNA is TGTGCCAGCAGCTTGAGGATGCAAGAGACCCAGTACTTC. Its translation: CASSLRMQETQYF.

This clonotype turned up a few times. CDR3 sequence reads: CASSSRLAGVPYEQYF. The DNA of the CDR3 is TGTGCCAGCAGTTCCCGACTAGCGGGAGTCCCCTACGAGCAGTACTTC. This chain connects TRBV12-3 or TRBV12-4 to TRBJ2-7; TRBD2 matches at 12 bases. V was clipped by 4 bases and J by 2 bases; unmatched bases: 6. This CDR3 spans 16 amino acids.

The chain employs TRBV10-1 and TRBJ2-5; D perhaps matches TRBD2 (5 bases). V lost 0 bases to trimming and J lost 5 bases, with 13 bases between them. Germline assignment: CDR1 WNHNN and CDR2 SYGVQD (reference sequence). The CDR3 has 15 amino acids. The CDR3 sequence is CASSESRAAKETQYF. In nucleotides, the CDR3 is TGCGCCAGCAGTGAGTCGAGAGCGGCAAAGGAGACCCAGTACTTC.

J is TRBJ1-1 and V is TRBV11-2, with D unresolved. The CDR3 is 14 residues long. V lost 3 bases and J lost 1, with 9 bases in between. CDR1 and CDR2 (germline): SGHAT, FQNNGV. This CDR3 is CASSFNRENTEAFF. In nucleotides, the CDR3 is TGTGCCAGCAGCTTCAACCGAGAGAACACTGAAGCTTTCTTT.

The chain recombines TRBV20-1 with TRBJ2-5; TRBD2 matches 8 bases. Unmatched junction bases numbered 8, after V lost 6 bases and J lost 2 bases. The CDR3 has 14 amino acids. The germline gives CDR1 DFQATT, CDR2 SNEGSKA (reference sequence). The CDR3 DNA is TGCAGTGCAGGACCTAGCGGGTCACAAGAGACCCAGTACTTC. Amino acid sequence: CSAGPSGSQETQYF.

V and J are TRBV7-6 and TRBJ1-2; TRBD1 is a possible D gene (5 bases). The length of the CDR3 is 16 residues. CDR1 SGHVS and CDR2 FNYEAQ come from the germline V gene. Trimming removed 4 bases from V and 6 bases from J, with 21 bases in between. CDR3 sequence: CASSSLTGSGFDGYTF. For the CDR3, the DNA is TGTGCCAGCAGCTCCTTAACTGGTTCAGGGTTCGATGGCTACACCTTC.

The rearrangement links TRBV6-2 or TRBV6-3 to TRBJ2-6; 9 bases map to TRBD1. V gave up 6 bases and J gave up 2 bases; unmatched junction bases: 8. CDR1 and CDR2 (germline): MNHEY, SVGEGT. CDR3 length: 17 residues. This CDR3 is CASSPQGQGTGANVLTF. The CDR3, as DNA: TGTGCCAGCAGCCCACAGGGACAGGGTACTGGGGCCAACGTCCTGACTTTC.

The chain couples TRBV24-1 to TRBJ2-1; D tentatively reads TRBD1 or TRBD2 (6 bases each). Trimming cost V 6 bases and J 7 bases, with 12 bases left between them. From germline, CDR1 is KGHDR and CDR2 SFDVKD. CDR3 size: 13 residues. The CDR3 DNA reads as TGTGCCACCAGTCCGCAGGGGAGGAATGAGCAGTTCTTC. This sequence encodes CATSPQGRNEQFF.

The V call is TRBV18, the J call TRBJ2-3, with 10 bases fitting TRBD2. Germline loops: CDR1 KGHSH, CDR2 LQKENI. CDR3 length: 17 residues. Trimming took 3 bases from V and 7 from J; bases not matched to a gene: 13. CDR3 nucleotide sequence: TGTGCCAGCTCACCTATCCAACTAGCGGGAATTCGGAATACGCAGTATTTT. Its protein is CASSPIQLAGIRNTQYF.

This chain connects TRBV12-3 or TRBV12-4 to TRBJ2-5; 12 bases line up with TRBD2. The CDR3 has 14 amino acids. Germline trimming cut 7 bases from V and 4 bases from J; bases unmatched to any gene: 4. The CDR3, as DNA: TGTGCCAGCAAGACTAGCGGGAGTGGAGAGACCCAGTACTTC. Translating gives CASKTSGSGETQYF.

This clonotype has a handful of counts. The CDR3 nucleotides are TGCGCCAGCAGCCAAGAGGAGGTGGAGAGGCCCCAGCATTTT. This translates into CASSQEEVERPQHF. This chain links TRBV4-1 with TRBJ1-5; D is unclear. Per the germline V gene, CDR1 is MGHRA and CDR2 is YSYEKL. The CDR3 is 14 amino acids. The ends were cut back, 0 bases at V and 9 bases at J, with 12 bases in the middle.

The chain joins TRBV11-2 to TRBJ2-4, with 12 bases matching TRBD2. V was clipped by 0 bases and J by 0 bases; unmatched bases: 6. Per the germline V gene, CDR1 is SGHAT and CDR2 is FQNNGV. The CDR3 sequence is 19 residues long. The CDR3 spells CASSLEAGLAGLAKNIQYF. The DNA for the CDR3 is TGTGCCAGCAGCTTAGAGGCAGGACTAGCGGGACTAGCCAAAAACATTCAGTACTTC.

This clonotype has a handful of counts. The V gene is TRBV9, the J gene TRBJ2-1; 8 positions agree with TRBD2. This CDR3 contains 15 residues. Germline CDR1 SGDLS, CDR2 YYNGEE. Unmatched junction bases numbered 4, after V lost 0 bases and J lost 5 bases. As DNA, the CDR3 is TGTGCCAGCAGCGTAGCAAGCGGGGGCCACAATGAGCAGTTCTTC. Translated: CASSVASGGHNEQFF.